Listed below are T cell receptor beta chains from one sample, sequenced in a study of early T cells in non-severe SARS-CoV-2 infection. TCRdb re-called the 5' RACE reads with MiXCR, one entry per CDR3 protein. The sample yields 80,000 to 95,000 distinct CDR3 sequences, over 15% seen once. The material sequenced was whole blood, taken at baseline. The receptors here all came from an adult who was a healthcare worker with PCR-confirmed SARS-CoV-2 infection or an uninfected control (not recorded which). CDR3s include the opening cysteine and the closing phenylalanine or tryptophan. D genes are given only for firm matches. Some rows mark clone size as missing; the rest say once, few, many or name a class of expanded clone.

D	size	V	length	J	DNA	CDR3
TRBD2	NA	TRBV6-2/TRBV6-3	17	TRBJ2-1	TGTGCCAGCAGTCCACGCGGCGGGGGACTGAAATACAATGAGCAGTTCTTC	CASSPRGGGLKYNEQFF
NA	many	TRBV7-9	12	TRBJ1-1	TGTGCCAGCAGCGTTCAGGGGACTGAAGCTTTCTTT	CASSVQGTEAFF
NA	many	TRBV5-1	15	TRBJ2-7	TGCGCCAGCACAATCGGGTTCGGCAATGTTGACGAGCAGTACTTC	CASTIGFGNVDEQYF
TRBD1	many	TRBV6-1	15	TRBJ1-2	TGTGCCAGCAGTCTCACAGGGGGTAGTAGCTATGGCTACACCTTC	CASSLTGGSSYGYTF
NA	NA	TRBV20-1	16	TRBJ2-1	TGCAGTGCCAGAGGAGGGGTAAGGGGTGCCTACAATGAGCAGTTCTTC	CSARGGVRGAYNEQFF
NA	few	TRBV20-1	13	TRBJ2-3	TGCAGTGCTCCGGGACTCGTACCAGATACGCAGTATTTT	CSAPGLVPDTQYF
TRBD1	NA	TRBV7-9	14	TRBJ1-2	TGTGCCAGCAGCTCGATGACAGGGGGTCATGGCTACACCTTC	CASSSMTGGHGYTF
NA	NA	TRBV21-1	15	TRBJ2-7	TGTGCCAGCAGCAACGGCGCCTGCAGCTCCTACGAGCAGTACTTC	CASSNGACSSYEQYF
NA	NA	TRBV4-1	15	TRBJ2-1	TGCGCCAGCAGCCAAGTGGTCCTATCCAGAAATGAGCAGTTCTTC	CASSQVVLSRNEQFF
NA	few	TRBV12-3/TRBV12-4	14	TRBJ2-7	TGTGCCAGCAGTTTGGGTTCCCACTCCTACGAGCAGTACTTC	CASSLGSHSYEQYF
NA	few	TRBV7-6	14	TRBJ2-3	TGTGCCAGCAGCTTACGAGTCACCGGAGATACGCAGTATTTT	CASSLRVTGDTQYF
TRBD2	many	TRBV15	14	TRBJ2-3	TGTGCCACCACAGGCGCGGGAGATACAGATACGCAGTATTTT	CATTGAGDTDTQYF